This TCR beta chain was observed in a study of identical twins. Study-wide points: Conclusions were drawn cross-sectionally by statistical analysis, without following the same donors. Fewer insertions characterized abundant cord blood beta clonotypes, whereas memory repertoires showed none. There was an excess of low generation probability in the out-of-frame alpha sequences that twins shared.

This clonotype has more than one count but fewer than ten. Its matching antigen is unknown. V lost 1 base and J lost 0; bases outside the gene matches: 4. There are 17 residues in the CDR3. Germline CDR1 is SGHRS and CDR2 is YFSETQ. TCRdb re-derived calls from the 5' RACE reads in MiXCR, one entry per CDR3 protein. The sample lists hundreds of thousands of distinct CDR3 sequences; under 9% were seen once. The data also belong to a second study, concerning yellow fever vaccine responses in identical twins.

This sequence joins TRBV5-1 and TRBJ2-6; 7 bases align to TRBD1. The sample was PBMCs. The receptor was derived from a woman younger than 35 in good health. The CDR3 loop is CASSLRTGLSGANVLTF. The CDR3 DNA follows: TGCGCCAGCAGCTTGCGGACAGGCCTCTCTGGGGCCAACGTCCTGACTTTC.